This TCR beta chain was identified during a study of blood T cell repertoires in COVID-19. This clone was counted only a few times. CDR3 length: 15 amino acids. Germline V gene lookup returns CDR1 MGHRA and CDR2 YSYEKL. Trimming at V came to 0 bases and at J to 5 bases, leaving 3 bases not matched to a gene. Authors' processing steps: Estimates of nucleated cell counts were drawn from the amplification of reference gene primers. Here immunoSEQ multiplex PCR was the method, and the copy in TCRdb shows in-frame clones only, minus some. V and J calls and clone size are as listed in that table; D and trimming were resolved from the DNA. The sample has about 410,000 clones, roughly 88% seen once.

Input material: peripheral blood. This receptor was taken from a woman aged 25 to 39 with active or convalescent COVID-19. The J gene is TRBJ2-2, the V gene TRBV4-1; 7 bases map to TRBD1. The CDR3 sequence is CASSQEGQSTGELFF. For the CDR3, the DNA is TGCGCCAGCAGCCAAGAGGGACAGTCTACCGGGGAGCTGTTTTTT.